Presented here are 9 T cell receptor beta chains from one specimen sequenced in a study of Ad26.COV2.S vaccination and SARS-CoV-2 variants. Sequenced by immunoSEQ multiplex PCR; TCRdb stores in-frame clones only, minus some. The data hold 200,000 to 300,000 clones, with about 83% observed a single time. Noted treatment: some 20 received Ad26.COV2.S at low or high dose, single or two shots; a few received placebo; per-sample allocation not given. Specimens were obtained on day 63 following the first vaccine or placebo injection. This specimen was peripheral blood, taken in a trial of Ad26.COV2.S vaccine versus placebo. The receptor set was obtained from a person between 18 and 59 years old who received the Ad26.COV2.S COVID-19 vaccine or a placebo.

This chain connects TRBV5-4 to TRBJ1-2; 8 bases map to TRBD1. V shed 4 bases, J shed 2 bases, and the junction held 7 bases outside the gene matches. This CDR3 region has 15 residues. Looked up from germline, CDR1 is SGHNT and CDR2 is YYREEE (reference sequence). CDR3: CASSLTGEVNYGYTF. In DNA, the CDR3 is TGTGCCAGCAGCCTGACAGGGGAGGTAAACTATGGCTACACCTTC. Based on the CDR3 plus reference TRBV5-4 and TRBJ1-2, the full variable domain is ETGVTQSPTHLIKTRGQQVTLRCSSQSGHNTVSWYQQALGQGPQFIFQYYREEENGRGNFPPRFSGLQFPNYSSELNVNALELDDSALYLCASSLTGEVNYGYTFGSGTRLTVV.

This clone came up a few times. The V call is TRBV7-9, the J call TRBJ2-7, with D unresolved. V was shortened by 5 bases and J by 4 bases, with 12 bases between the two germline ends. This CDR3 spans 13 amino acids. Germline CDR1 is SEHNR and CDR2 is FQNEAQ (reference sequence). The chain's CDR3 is CASSQDSFYEQYV. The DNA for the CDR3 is TGTGCCAGCAGCCAAGACTCATTTTACGAGCAGTACGTC.

The CDR3 here is CASRLTGGGGNQPQHF. Here the CDR3 DNA reads TGTGCCAGCAGACTGACAGGGGGCGGGGGTAATCAGCCCCAGCATTTT. V usage is TRBV6-6 and J usage is TRBJ1-5; 10 bases align to TRBD1. This CDR3 comprises 16 residues. Germline CDR1 and CDR2: MNHNY and SVGAGI (reference sequence). V lost 6 bases and J lost 4; bases outside the gene matches: 9.

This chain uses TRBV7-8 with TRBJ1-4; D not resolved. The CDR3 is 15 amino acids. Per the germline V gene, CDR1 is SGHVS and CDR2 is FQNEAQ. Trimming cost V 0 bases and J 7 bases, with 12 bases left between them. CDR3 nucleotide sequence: TGTGCCAGCAGCTTAGCAGTCCAGACAAGTGAAAAACTGTTTTTT. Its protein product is CASSLAVQTSEKLFF.

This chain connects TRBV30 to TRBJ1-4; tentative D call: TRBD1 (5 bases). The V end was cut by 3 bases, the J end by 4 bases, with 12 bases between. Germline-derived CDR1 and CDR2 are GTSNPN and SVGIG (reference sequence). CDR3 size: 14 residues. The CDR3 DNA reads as TGTGCCTGGAGGGCGGGACCTCTTAATGAAAAACTGTTTTTT. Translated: CAWRAGPLNEKLFF.

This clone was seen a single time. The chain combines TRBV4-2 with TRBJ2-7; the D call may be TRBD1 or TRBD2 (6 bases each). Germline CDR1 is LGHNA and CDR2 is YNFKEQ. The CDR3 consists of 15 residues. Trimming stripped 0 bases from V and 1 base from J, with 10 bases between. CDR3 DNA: TGTGCCAGCAGCCAAGATGAGGGGGGATCCTACGAGCAGTACTTC. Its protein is CASSQDEGGSYEQYF.

Here the CDR3 reads CASSPPRGALGEQYF. The CDR3, as DNA: TGTGCCAGCTCACCACCGAGGGGAGCCCTGGGGGAGCAGTACTTC. The chain links TRBV18 to TRBJ2-7; D possibly matches TRBD1 or TRBD2 (5 bases each). V lost 0 bases, J lost 7 bases, and 16 bases lay in between. This CDR3 spans 15 amino acids. Germline V gives CDR1 KGHSH, CDR2 LQKENI.

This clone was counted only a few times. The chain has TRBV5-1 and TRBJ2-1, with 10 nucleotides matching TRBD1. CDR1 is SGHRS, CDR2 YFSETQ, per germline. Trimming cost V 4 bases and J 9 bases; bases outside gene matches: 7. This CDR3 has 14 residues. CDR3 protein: CASSLQGQGGEQFF. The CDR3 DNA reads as TGCGCCAGCAGCCTTCAAGGACAGGGGGGTGAGCAGTTCTTC.

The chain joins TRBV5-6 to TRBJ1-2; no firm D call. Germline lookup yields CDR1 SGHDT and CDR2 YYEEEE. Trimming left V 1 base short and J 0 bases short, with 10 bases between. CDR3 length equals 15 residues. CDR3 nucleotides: TGTGCCAGCAGCTTGTGGACGGTTACTAACTATGGCTACACCTTC. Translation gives CASSLWTVTNYGYTF.